These 32 T cell receptor beta chains came from one sample sequenced in a study of blood T cell repertoires in COVID-19. TCRdb's table, derived via immunoSEQ multiplex PCR, lists solely in-frame clones and lacks some. The sample yields 110,000 to 150,000 clones, about 83% seen once. The sequenced sample was peripheral blood. These receptors were obtained from a human donor in a cohort sampled during active COVID-19.

V is TRBV7-9 and J is TRBJ2-4; D possibly corresponds to TRBD2 (6 bases). This CDR3 is built from 15 residues. Germline V gives CDR1 SEHNR, CDR2 FQNEAQ (reference sequence). V was cut by 1 base and J by 1 base, with 8 bases left in between. The CDR3 DNA sequence: TGTGCCAGCAGCTTAGGCAGCGGGGCCAAAAACATTCAGTACTTC. Amino acid sequence: CASSLGSGAKNIQYF.

The gene calls are TRBV12-3 or TRBV12-4 and TRBJ1-1; TRBD1 is a possible D gene (5 bases). CDR3 length: 13 amino acids. V was cut by 5 bases and J by 7 bases, with 14 bases left in between. The CDR3 reads CASSDPWGVEAFF. The CDR3 coding sequence is TGTGCCAGCAGTGACCCTTGGGGGGTTGAAGCTTTCTTT.

V is TRBV9 and J is TRBJ2-2; a possible D gene is TRBD2 (6 bases). Germline V gene lookup returns CDR1 SGDLS and CDR2 YYNGEE. Deletions cut 3 bases from V and 3 bases from J, with 12 bases between. This CDR3 spans 15 amino acids. CDR3 DNA: TGTGCCAGCAGCGCACCGGGAGCTCACACCGGGGAGCTGTTTTTT. Translated, it gives CASSAPGAHTGELFF.

V gene TRBV7-2 combines with J gene TRBJ1-3; tentatively, D is TRBD1 (6 bases). CDR3 length: 17 amino acids. Germline V gene sequence: CDR1 SGHTA, CDR2 FQGNSA. V lost 6 bases and J 0 bases, leaving 18 bases between the germline ends. CDR3 sequence reads: CASSWAGSGASGNTIYF. The DNA for the CDR3 is TGTGCCAGCAGTTGGGCGGGTTCAGGGGCCTCTGGAAACACCATATATTTT.

The CDR3 protein is CASSLGDRDQETQYF. For the CDR3, the DNA is TGCGCCAGCAGCCTGGGCGACAGGGATCAAGAGACCCAGTACTTC. The V gene is TRBV5-1, the J gene TRBJ2-5; 7 bases are a match to TRBD1. This CDR3 has 15 residues. Germline V gives CDR1 SGHRS, CDR2 YFSETQ. V shed 4 bases and J 2 bases; nucleotides not matched to a gene: 8.

The rearrangement links TRBV5-4 to TRBJ1-2, with D uncertain. CDR1 and CDR2 from the germline V gene are SGHNT and YYREEE (reference sequence). V lost 0 bases, J lost 2 bases, and 5 bases lay in between. The CDR3 contains 13 residues. Written as DNA, the CDR3 is TGTGCCAGCAGCTTGGCTAGGAACTATGGCTACACCTTC. It yields the protein CASSLARNYGYTF.

The chain is built from TRBV11-3 and TRBJ2-1; 8 nucleotides align to TRBD2. Germline CDR1 and CDR2: SGHNT and YENEEA. V trimming: 4 bases; J trimming: 7 bases; junction bases outside the gene matches: 9. The CDR3 covers 15 residues. CDR3 protein: CASSSGLVASNEQFF. The CDR3 DNA follows: TGTGCCAGCAGCTCGGGACTAGTCGCTTCTAATGAGCAGTTCTTC.

The genes are TRBV5-5 and TRBJ1-5; 7 nucleotides line up with TRBD1. The CDR3 is 14 amino acids. V lost 2 bases, J lost 7 bases, and 6 bases stayed unmatched. Germline CDR1 and CDR2: SGHKS and YYEKEE (reference sequence). CDR3 in amino acids: CASSLNRGGQPQHF. The CDR3 nucleotides read TGTGCCAGCAGCTTAAACAGGGGTGGCCAGCCCCAGCATTTT. The whole variable domain, filled in from reference TRBV5-5 and TRBJ1-5, reads DAGVTQSPTHLIKTRGQQVTLRCSPISGHKSVSWYQQVLGQGPQFIFQYYEKEERGRGNFPDRFSARQFPNYSSELNVNALLLGDSALYLCASSLNRGGQPQHFGDGTRLSIL.

The gene calls are TRBV4-3 and TRBJ2-3; TRBD2 agrees at 16 bases. Germline V gene lookup returns CDR1 LGHNA and CDR2 YSLEER. The J segment lost 5 bases and the V segment lost 4 bases, leaving 18 bases of the junction unmatched. The CDR3 extends over 21 amino acids. CDR3 residues: CASSPRHGTSGRAIGRDTQYF. The CDR3 DNA is TGCGCCAGCAGCCCCCGACACGGGACTAGCGGGAGGGCAATTGGGAGAGATACGCAGTATTTT.

The V and J genes are TRBV3-1 (or the pseudogene TRBV3-2) and TRBJ2-5, with TRBD2 matching over 10 bases. CDR1 and CDR2 from the germline V gene are LGHDT and YNNKEL (reference sequence). V trimming: 4 bases; J trimming: 5 bases; junction bases outside the gene matches: 10. This CDR3 is built from 16 residues. CDR3 sequence reads: CASSPSPSGRRETQYF. The CDR3 coding sequence is TGTGCCAGCAGCCCCAGCCCTAGCGGGAGAAGGGAGACCCAGTACTTC.

This clone has a single count. This chain uses TRBV2 with TRBJ2-1; 7 bases map to TRBD1. This CDR3 comprises 15 residues. CDR1 is SNHLY and CDR2 is FYNNEI in the germline V gene. With 7 bases clipped from V and 3 bases from J, the junction kept 9 bases outside the gene matches. The CDR3 sequence: CASTNDRANYNEQFF. Written as DNA, the CDR3 is TGTGCCAGCACTAACGACAGGGCCAACTACAATGAGCAGTTCTTC. Drawing the rest from reference TRBV2 and TRBJ2-1, the complete variable domain is EPEVTQTPSHQVTQMGQEVILRCVPISNHLYFYWYRQILGQKVEFLVSFYNNEISEKSEIFDDQFSVERPDGSNFTLKIRSTKLEDSAMYFCASTNDRANYNEQFFGPGTRLTVL.

V gene TRBV5-4 combines with J gene TRBJ2-6, with D tentatively TRBD1 (5 bases). This CDR3 is built from 17 residues. Trimming shortened V by 0 bases and J by 0 bases, and 10 bases separated the two germline ends. Germline values: CDR1 SGHNT, CDR2 YYREEE (reference sequence). CDR3 DNA: TGTGCCAGCAGCTTGGGCCCCCAGGGCTCTGGGGCCAACGTCCTGACTTTC. Translated, it gives CASSLGPQGSGANVLTF.

Comment on this clone: The junction shows a germline mismatch at one end, possibly a read error. The sample holds other DNA sequences that translate to the same CDR3. The chain combines TRBV7-2 with TRBJ1-2; 8 bases fit TRBD1. Germline lookup yields CDR1 SGHTA and CDR2 FQGNSA. This CDR3 spans 17 amino acids. Here the CDR3 reads CASSPGTGNGGSYGYTF. DNA for the CDR3: TGTGCCAGCAGCCCCGGGACAGGCAACGGGGGATCCTATGGCTACACCTTT.

V is TRBV19 and J is TRBJ1-1, with 7 bases that match TRBD1. Germline trimming cut 5 bases from V and 1 base from J; bases unmatched to any gene: 7. CDR1 is LNHDA and CDR2 is SQIVND in the germline V gene (reference sequence). CDR3 size: 15 residues. The CDR3 region has the DNA TGTGCCAGTAGTCCCGGGGACAGTAAGAACACTGAAGCTTTCTTT. Protein product: CASSPGDSKNTEAFF.

The V call is TRBV3-1 (or the pseudogene TRBV3-2), the J call TRBJ2-7, with TRBD2 matching 9 bases. Germline CDR1 LGHDT, CDR2 YNNKEL (reference sequence). The junction had 5 bases not matched to a gene; V was cut back by 2 bases and J by 6 bases. The CDR3 runs 14 residues. The CDR3 bases are TGTGCCAGCAGCCAACGCGGGAGGGCCGCCGAGCAGTACTTC. As protein: CASSQRGRAAEQYF.

CDR3 nucleotides: TGCAGTGCTAGATTCGGGGAGACCCAGTACTTC. Protein sequence: CSARFGETQYF. The chain employs TRBV20-1 and TRBJ2-5, with D unclear. The CDR3 contains 11 residues. The ends were cut back, 2 bases at V and 5 bases at J, with 6 bases in the middle. Germline V gene data show CDR1 as DFQATT and CDR2 as SNEGSKA (reference sequence).

The rearrangement joins TRBV5-1 to TRBJ2-5; TRBD1 aligns across 8 bases. CDR3 length equals 14 residues. CDR1 and CDR2 (germline): SGHRS, YFSETQ. Trimming took 4 bases from V and 2 from J; bases not matched to a gene: 4. CDR3 sequence: CASSRGQGQETQYF. CDR3 DNA sequence: TGCGCCAGCAGCCGTGGACAGGGTCAAGAGACCCAGTACTTC.

The chain carries TRBV2 and TRBJ1-1; D gene unclear. The CDR3 spans 15 residues. Trimming pared 6 bases from V and 4 bases from J, leaving 18 bases between. Germline V gene sequence: CDR1 SNHLY, CDR2 FYNNEI. The CDR3 region is CASRPNGVSGTEAFF. CDR3 bases: TGTGCCAGCAGGCCAAATGGTGTTTCGGGCACTGAAGCTTTCTTT.

This sequence joins TRBV5-1 and TRBJ1-2, with no clear D. The germline V and J ends were trimmed by 5 bases and 2 bases, with 13 bases remaining between them. CDR1 SGHRS and CDR2 YFSETQ come from the germline V gene. The length of the CDR3 is 14 residues. CDR3 sequence: CASSEGWTNYGYTF. In DNA, the CDR3 is TGCGCCAGCAGTGAGGGATGGACGAACTATGGCTACACCTTC.

This chain connects TRBV7-2 to TRBJ2-7; TRBD2 matches at 8 bases. CDR3 length: 15 amino acids. The J segment lost 0 bases and the V segment lost 5 bases, leaving 6 bases of the junction unmatched. Germline CDR1 is SGHTA and CDR2 is FQGNSA. The CDR3 is CASSISGISSYEQYF. The CDR3 DNA is TGTGCCAGCAGCATTAGCGGGATCAGCTCCTACGAGCAGTACTTC.

In this sample, this clone turned up once. V is TRBV18 and J is TRBJ1-5, with TRBD1 matching over 7 bases. Germline CDR1 is KGHSH and CDR2 is LQKENI. J gave up 0 bases and V 6 bases, and 5 bases lay outside the gene matches. This CDR3 contains 15 residues. The CDR3 DNA is TGTGCCAGCTCCCTTGACAGGGATAGCAATCAGCCCCAGCATTTT. It translates to CASSLDRDSNQPQHF.

The V gene is TRBV15, the J gene TRBJ2-2, with 8 nucleotides matching TRBD1. This CDR3 spans 16 amino acids. Germline CDR1 is LNHNV and CDR2 is YYDKDF (reference sequence). V trimming: 5 bases; J trimming: 2 bases; junction bases outside the gene matches: 7. The CDR3 here is CATSRVGTGNTGELFF. In DNA, the CDR3 is TGTGCCACCAGCCGGGTCGGGACAGGTAACACCGGGGAGCTGTTTTTT.

The CDR3 reads CASSRRLNGYTF. In DNA, the CDR3 is TGTGCCAGCAGTCGCAGACTAAATGGCTACACCTTC. This rearrangement joins TRBV5-8 to TRBJ1-2; the D is unclear. The CDR3 sequence is 12 residues long. Germline V gene sequence: CDR1 SGHTS, CDR2 YDEGEE. V lost 5 bases, J lost 6 bases, and 11 bases lay in between.

The rearrangement links TRBV19 to TRBJ2-4, with 10 bases that match TRBD1. The CDR3 extends over 15 amino acids. Germline lookup yields CDR1 LNHDA and CDR2 SQIVND (reference sequence). V shed 5 bases, J shed 9 bases, and the junction held 10 bases outside the gene matches. The CDR3 region is CASSPRGQGLGIQYF. The CDR3 nucleotides read TGTGCCAGTAGTCCGAGGGGACAGGGGCTCGGCATTCAGTACTTC.

The CDR3 protein is CASLQGWNTEAFF. CDR3 coding DNA: TGTGCCAGCTTGCAGGGGTGGAACACTGAAGCTTTCTTT. V gene TRBV28 combines with J gene TRBJ1-1, with D perhaps TRBD1 (6 bases). Germline CDR1 is MDHEN and CDR2 is SYDVKM. Trimming pared 8 bases from V and 1 base from J, leaving 11 bases between. This CDR3 has 13 amino acids.

The chain recombines TRBV15 with TRBJ1-1, with TRBD1 identical over 7 bases. This CDR3 region has 14 residues. Trimming at V came to 3 bases and at J to 1 base, leaving 2 bases not matched to a gene. Per the germline V gene, CDR1 is LNHNV and CDR2 is YYDKDF (reference sequence). Here the CDR3 reads CATSRDRRNTEAFF. In DNA form, the CDR3 reads TGTGCCACCAGCAGGGACAGGAGGAACACTGAAGCTTTCTTT.

The gene calls are TRBV6-1 and TRBJ2-1, with 9 positions matching TRBD2. V trimming: 11 bases; J trimming: 3 bases; junction bases outside the gene matches: 8. This CDR3 region has 14 residues. Germline lookup yields CDR1 MNHNS and CDR2 SASEGT. In DNA, the CDR3 is TGTGCCTATGGGGGAGCGGGGGGCTACAATGAGCAGTTCTTC. Translated, it gives CAYGGAGGYNEQFF.

This clone was observed a handful of times. V and J are TRBV4-1 and TRBJ1-2; possible D gene TRBD1, 6 bases. This CDR3 is built from 15 residues. Trimming left V 5 bases short and J 0 bases short, with 13 bases between. Germline lookup yields CDR1 MGHRA and CDR2 YSYEKL. The DNA for the CDR3 is TGCGCCAGCAGCACCCGGACAGCCGCTAACTATGGCTACACCTTC. Its protein is CASSTRTAANYGYTF.

The chain carries TRBV19 and TRBJ2-2, with TRBD2 matching over 13 bases. The CDR3 runs 17 residues. CDR1 is LNHDA, CDR2 SQIVND, per germline (reference sequence). Germline trimming cut 4 bases from V and 6 bases from J; bases unmatched to any gene: 8. CDR3 loop: CASSTVTSGRGAGELFF. For the CDR3, the DNA is TGTGCCAGTAGTACCGTCACTAGCGGGAGGGGGGCCGGGGAGCTGTTTTTT.

V is TRBV5-1 and J is TRBJ2-1, with a weak D call TRBD1 (6 bases). CDR3 size: 14 residues. Germline V gives CDR1 SGHRS, CDR2 YFSETQ. Trimming took off 3 bases at V and 3 bases at J, with 10 bases between the two ends. The CDR3 is CASSYSGVYNEQFF. The CDR3, as DNA: TGCGCCAGCAGCTACTCAGGGGTCTACAATGAGCAGTTCTTC.

In DNA form, the CDR3 reads TGTGCCAGCAGCTCAAGACAGGGGGCCAAGACCCAGTACTTC. This gives the protein CASSSRQGAKTQYF. The chain combines TRBV7-2 with TRBJ2-5, with 10 bases matching TRBD1. Trimming removed 4 bases from V and 6 bases from J; junction bases left unmatched: 5. Per germline, CDR1 SGHTA and CDR2 FQGNSA. The CDR3 sequence is 14 residues long. The full variable domain, with the rest looked up from reference TRBV7-2 and TRBJ2-5, is GAGVSQSPSNKVTEKGKDVELRCDPISGHTALYWYRQSLGQGLEFLIYFQGNSAPDKSGLPSDRFSAERTGGSVSTLTIQRTQQEDSAVYLCASSSRQGAKTQYFGPGTRLLVL.

The V and J genes are TRBV29-1 and TRBJ1-4; D call uncertain. Looked up from germline, CDR1 is SQVTM and CDR2 is ANQGSEA. V was trimmed by 6 bases and J by 0 bases, leaving 14 bases between them. The CDR3 has 15 residues. CDR3 in amino acids: CSVAERGATNEKLFF. The DNA for the CDR3 is TGCAGCGTCGCGGAGCGGGGTGCAACTAATGAAAAACTGTTTTTT.